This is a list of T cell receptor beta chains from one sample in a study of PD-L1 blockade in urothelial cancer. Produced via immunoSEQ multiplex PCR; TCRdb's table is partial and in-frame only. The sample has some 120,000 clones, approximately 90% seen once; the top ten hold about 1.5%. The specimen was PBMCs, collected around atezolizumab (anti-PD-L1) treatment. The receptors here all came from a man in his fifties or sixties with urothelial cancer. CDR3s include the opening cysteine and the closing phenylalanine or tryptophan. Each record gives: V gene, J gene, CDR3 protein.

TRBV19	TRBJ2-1	CASSETGSYNEQFF
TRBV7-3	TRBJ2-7	CASSRHPLSEQYF
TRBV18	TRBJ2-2	CASSSEAGAPGELFF
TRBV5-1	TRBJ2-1	CASWNSRRDPYNEQFF
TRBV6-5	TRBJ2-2	CASSWEGGGELFF
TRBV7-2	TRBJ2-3	CASSLPLAGGRGSDTQYF
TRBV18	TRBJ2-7	CASSSTGGDLYEQYF
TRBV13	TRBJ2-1	CASSGFSGRTYNEQFF
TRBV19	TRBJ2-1	CATRGLAGGYNEQFF
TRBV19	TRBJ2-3	CASSMGSGSTDTQYF
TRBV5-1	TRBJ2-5	CASSFGQLETQYF
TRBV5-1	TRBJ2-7	CASRAPGLSLDEQYF
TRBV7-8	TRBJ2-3	CASSFAQVADTQYF
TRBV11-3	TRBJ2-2	CASSLIQGTPGELFF
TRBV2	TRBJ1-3	CASRMEGTGNTIYF
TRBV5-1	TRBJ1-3	CASSPGQGENTIYF
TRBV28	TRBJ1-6	CASSLRGGRSSYNSPLHF
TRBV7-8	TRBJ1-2	CASSLSNEGADGYTF
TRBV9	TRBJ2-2	CASSVDYGLAGGSTGELFF
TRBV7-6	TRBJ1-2	CASSAEETGGVGYTF